The present T cell receptor beta chain was sequenced within a study of blood T cell repertoires in COVID-19. Across the study: COVID-19 samples from acute and convalescent phases originated in the United States, Italy and Spain. Nucleic acid was either cDNA or gDNA, and it came from T cells, B-cell-depleted T cells, or PBMCs.

The germline V gene encodes CDR1 SNHLY and CDR2 FYNNEI. V lost 3 bases and J lost 5, with 13 bases in between. The CDR3 has 15 amino acids. In the source study's methods: Cell counts per sample came from amplifying reference gene primers. TCRdb's table, derived via immunoSEQ multiplex PCR, lists solely in-frame clones and lacks some. The V and J calls and clone size come from that table; D and trimming were worked out from the DNA. The sample records approximately 90,000 clones, nearly 90% being singletons. Sequencing input: peripheral blood. This chain links TRBV2 with TRBJ2-2; a weak D match, TRBD1 (6 bases). The sequence derives from a man over 45 with acute or convalescent COVID-19. DNA of the CDR3: TGTGCCAGCAGTGAGGTCCCCACAGGGACCGGGGAGCTGTTTTTT. Translated, it gives CASSEVPTGTGELFF.